This TCR beta chain was recorded in a study of molecular identifiers for immune sequencing clone quantification. Note on this clonotype: This sequence may be a read error, since a much larger clone differs from it by one base.

The trim removed 0 bases at V and 2 bases at J, leaving 3 bases unmatched. The germline gives CDR1 WSHSY, CDR2 SAAADI. The CDR3 has 16 residues. TCRdb redid the calling of the PCR reads with MiXCR, one entry per CDR3 protein. In the table there are 300,000 to 350,000 distinct CDR3 sequences, about 21% of which are singletons. Sequencing was carried out using naive CD8+ T cells from blood, with Jurkat cell RNA spiked in. Described subset: FACS-sorted CD8+CD4-CCR7+CD45RA+ naive T cells. The V gene is TRBV10-2, the J gene TRBJ2-3; 9 bases agree with TRBD2. This receptor was taken from a human donor in good health. Some libraries in this study had Jurkat cell RNA spiked in. The CDR3 coding sequence is TGCGCCAGCAGTGAGTCTGGACTAGCGAACACAGATACGCAGTATTTT. Translation gives CASSESGLANTDTQYF.